The source of this T cell receptor beta chain is a study of regulatory T cells in long-lasting Graves disease. This clonotype was recorded at least ten times. Library construction for TCR beta used iRepertoire HTBI primers and Arm-PCR of CDR3 regions. One entry per CDR3 protein results from TCRdb running MiXCR on the multiplex PCR reads. There are about 440,000 distinct CDR3 sequences in the sample; around 17% occur only once, and roughly 23% lies in the top ten. V lost 3 bases to trimming and J lost 2 bases; unmatched junction nucleotides: 5. The CDR3 is made up of 15 amino acids. Germline CDR1 reads MDHEN; CDR2 reads SYDVKM. Time point specified: newly diagnosed GD, antithyroid drugs for less than 3 months. Researchers made the TCR library from RNA that was extracted from PBMCs. This sample was also put to use in a study of T cells in Graves' hyperthyroidism and ophthalmopathy.

This clonotype was sampled from a young woman with Graves disease. Sequenced here: peripheral blood mononuclear cells (PBMCs), sampled at new diagnosis, from a patient treated with antithyroid drugs. The V gene is TRBV28, the J gene TRBJ2-7, with TRBD2 matching 9 bases. CDR3 sequence: CASSFSPSGTYEQYF. For the CDR3, the DNA is TGTGCCAGCAGTTTTTCCCCTAGCGGGACCTACGAGCAGTACTTC.